The 27 T cell receptor beta chains below come from one sample, sequenced in a study of vaccination effects on CD4 cells after COVID-19. Produced via immunoSEQ multiplex PCR; TCRdb's table is partial and in-frame only. The top ten clones hold roughly 2% of a sample with around 70,000 clones, about 74% of them seen once. No antigen has been assigned to these receptors. It was after more than 8 days of culture that CD4+ T cells were isolated. Sample: CD4+ T cells from PBMCs cultured without peptide, taken before COVID-19 vaccination. The receptor set was obtained from a human donor who received a COVID-19 vaccine.

This sequence joins TRBV6-4 and TRBJ2-3; TRBD2 agrees at 14 bases. Germline assignment: CDR1 MRHNA and CDR2 SNTAGT. The CDR3 runs 16 residues. With 8 bases clipped from V and 6 bases from J, the junction kept 10 bases outside the gene matches. This chain's CDR3 is CASGWTSGGTRDTQYF. CDR3 coding DNA: TGTGCCAGCGGATGGACTAGCGGGGGGACTCGGGATACGCAGTATTTT.

The chain is built from TRBV12-3 or TRBV12-4 and TRBJ2-1; no definite D call. V shed 1 base and J shed 10 bases, with 11 bases lying between them. The CDR3 sequence is 13 residues long. DNA of the CDR3: TGTGCCAGCAGTTTAGGCACCCAACGGGAGCAGTTCTTC. Encoded protein: CASSLGTQREQFF.

The chain uses TRBV12-3 or TRBV12-4 and TRBJ1-1; no reliable D call. The CDR3 has 12 residues. Trimming removed 2 bases at V and 9 bases at J, with 10 bases between. CDR3 sequence reads: CASSLMALQAFF. The CDR3 DNA sequence: TGTGCCAGCAGTTTAATGGCACTTCAAGCTTTCTTT.

This clone has more than one count but fewer than ten. The chain has TRBV2 and TRBJ2-7; D unresolved. Germline CDR1 and CDR2: SNHLY and FYNNEI. The V end lost 4 bases, the J end lost 10 bases, and 14 bases lay between the germline ends. This CDR3 has 12 amino acids. The CDR3 sequence: CASSGQVWDQYV. The DNA of the CDR3 is TGTGCCAGCAGTGGTCAAGTTTGGGATCAGTACGTC.

A few counts support this clone. This chain connects TRBV4-1 to TRBJ1-5; a possible D gene is TRBD1 (5 bases). CDR1 is MGHRA and CDR2 is YSYEKL in the germline V gene. V lost 1 base and J 4 bases, leaving 17 bases between the germline ends. The CDR3 extends over 17 amino acids. For the CDR3, the DNA is TGCGCCAGCAGCCAAGGCCCAGGGCTTATAAGGAATCAGCCCCAGCATTTT. Translated: CASSQGPGLIRNQPQHF.

The chain joins TRBV7-6 to TRBJ2-3; 13 bases are a match to TRBD2. Germline CDR1 SGHVS, CDR2 FNYEAQ. V lost 1 base, J lost 3 bases, and 7 bases stayed unmatched. This CDR3 has 18 amino acids. This CDR3 reads CASSLGLAGGTSTDTQYF. The CDR3 DNA sequence: TGTGCCAGCAGCTTAGGACTAGCGGGGGGTACGAGTACAGATACGCAGTATTTT.

The V and J genes are TRBV5-1 and TRBJ2-1; 9 bases match TRBD1. J lost 4 bases, V lost 2 bases, and 7 bases had no gene match. There are 16 residues in the CDR3. Germline CDR1 reads SGHRS; CDR2 reads YFSETQ. The CDR3 DNA reads TGCGCCAGCAGCTTAGCACCCGGGACAGGGTACAATGAGCAGTTCTTC. Translation: CASSLAPGTGYNEQFF.

J is TRBJ2-1 and V is TRBV19; tentative D call: TRBD1 (5 bases). Trimming pared 1 base from V and 1 base from J, leaving 8 bases between. Germline-derived CDR1 and CDR2 are LNHDA and SQIVND (reference sequence). The CDR3 sequence is 15 residues long. CDR3 in DNA: TGTGCCAGTAGTATAGGGACAAAGTCCTACAATGAGCAGTTCTTC. Its translation is CASSIGTKSYNEQFF.

This clone was counted only a few times. The chain couples TRBV5-8 to TRBJ1-2; 8 bases align to TRBD1. This CDR3 spans 15 amino acids. J gave up 3 bases and V 6 bases, and 10 bases lay outside the gene matches. In germline, CDR1 is SGHTS, CDR2 YDEGEE. Here the CDR3 reads CASTKDRAGYYGYTF. The DNA of the CDR3 is TGTGCCAGCACCAAGGACAGGGCCGGTTACTATGGCTACACCTTC.

This rearrangement joins TRBV24-1 to TRBJ2-1; 10 bases are shared with TRBD2. The junction had 2 bases not matched to a gene; V was cut back by 5 bases and J by 2 bases. Germline values: CDR1 KGHDR, CDR2 SFDVKD. The CDR3 length is 15 residues. CDR3 sequence: CATSVAGGTYNEQFF. The CDR3 DNA reads as TGTGCCACCAGTGTAGCGGGGGGAACCTACAATGAGCAGTTCTTC.

This clone was counted a few times. The chain joins TRBV19 to TRBJ2-5, with D possibly matching TRBD2 (7 bases). This CDR3 region has 20 residues. The germline V and J ends were trimmed by 3 bases and 5 bases, with 31 bases remaining between them. Per the germline V gene, CDR1 is LNHDA and CDR2 is SQIVND (reference sequence). CDR3 bases: TGTGCCAGTAGTATTCGAAACATCGCAGGGGTTACGGGGAGGGTCGAGACCCAGTACTTC. Translation: CASSIRNIAGVTGRVETQYF.

Points on this clone: A read error may produce the germline difference seen at one junction end. The genes are TRBV19 and TRBJ2-5; D unclear. Germline V gives CDR1 LNHDA, CDR2 SQIVND (reference sequence). The CDR3 has 15 amino acids. The CDR3 is CASSSTALNQETQYF. CDR3 coding DNA: TGTGCCAGTAGTTCTACGGCCCTCAACCAGGAGACCCAGTACTTC.

The V and J genes are TRBV7-9 and TRBJ1-3; no definite D call. The CDR3 has 15 amino acids. V dropped 6 bases and J dropped 4 bases, with 16 bases sitting between them. Germline V gives CDR1 SEHNR, CDR2 FQNEAQ (reference sequence). The CDR3 spells CASSRPKEVGNTIYF. The CDR3 DNA reads TGTGCCAGCAGTCGTCCGAAAGAAGTCGGAAACACCATATATTTT. The complete variable domain, with remaining parts taken from reference TRBV7-9 and TRBJ1-3, reads DTGVSQNPRHKITKRGQNVTFRCDPISEHNRLYWYRQTLGQGPEFLTYFQNEAQLEKSRLLSDRFSAERPKGSFSTLEIQRTEQGDSAMYLCASSRPKEVGNTIYFGEGSWLTVV.

V and J are TRBV6-6 and TRBJ2-7, with D unresolved. Germline V gene lookup returns CDR1 MNHNY and CDR2 SVGAGI (reference sequence). With 0 bases removed from V and 2 bases from J, the gap between germline ends came to 8 bases. This CDR3 has 14 amino acids. As DNA, the CDR3 is TGTGCCAGCAGTTACTCCCAGAACACCTACGAGCAGTACGTC. This translates into CASSYSQNTYEQYV.

The CDR3 coding sequence is TGTGCCATCAGTGGACAGGGGTTCGAGACCCAGTACTTC. Amino acid sequence: CAISGQGFETQYF. This chain uses TRBV10-3 with TRBJ2-5; the match to TRBD1 covers 8 bases. The CDR3 has 13 amino acids. CDR1 ENHRY and CDR2 SYGVKD come from the germline V gene. Trimming at V came to 4 bases and at J to 5 bases, leaving 3 bases not matched to a gene.

The sample holds a few counts of this clone. The rearrangement links TRBV3-1 (or the pseudogene TRBV3-2) to TRBJ1-3; TRBD1 is a possible D gene (5 bases). The CDR3 is 17 amino acids. V lost 0 bases and J 0 bases, leaving 12 bases between the germline ends. The germline V gene has CDR1 LGHDT and CDR2 YNNKEL (reference sequence). CDR3 loop: CASSQDRDIRSGNTIYF. The CDR3 region has the DNA TGTGCCAGCAGCCAAGACAGGGATATTCGCTCTGGAAACACCATATATTTT.

This clone occurred a few times. The CDR3 DNA reads as TGTGCCAGTACCGGGACATCCGGGAGCAATCAGCCCCAGCATTTT. This gives the protein CASTGTSGSNQPQHF. V and J are TRBV19 and TRBJ1-5; possible D gene TRBD1, 6 bases. The CDR3 totals 15 residues. The V gene's germline CDR1 is LNHDA and CDR2 SQIVND (reference sequence). Trimming took off 7 bases at V and 1 base at J, with 14 bases between the two ends.

A few counts support this clone. V usage is TRBV9 and J usage is TRBJ1-2; 8 positions match TRBD1. Germline CDR1 is SGDLS and CDR2 is YYNGEE. This CDR3 has 16 amino acids. Germline trimming cut 3 bases from V and 1 base from J; bases unmatched to any gene: 8. The CDR3 protein is CASSAYGTGDNYGYTF. The CDR3 DNA reads as TGTGCCAGCAGCGCCTATGGGACAGGCGATAACTATGGCTACACCTTC. The full variable domain, completed using reference TRBV9 and TRBJ1-2, is DSGVTQTPKHLITATGQRVTLRCSPRSGDLSVYWYQQSLDQGLQFLIQYYNGEERAKGNILERFSAQQFPDLHSELNLSSLELGDSALYFCASSAYGTGDNYGYTFGSGTRLTVV.

This clone was observed once. This chain links TRBV7-7 with TRBJ2-5; a weak D match, TRBD1 (5 bases). CDR3 length equals 14 residues. Germline CDR1 and CDR2: SSHAT and FNYEAQ (reference sequence). Trimming pared 2 bases from V and 2 bases from J, leaving 9 bases between. CDR3 residues: CASSLISGQETQYF. CDR3 sequence (DNA): TGTGCCAGCAGCTTAATATCAGGGCAAGAGACCCAGTACTTC.

CDR3 sequence (DNA): TGTGCCAGCAGCGTCCGGCCAAATAGCGCCGATACGCAGTATTTT. It encodes CASSVRPNSADTQYF. This chain links TRBV7-3 with TRBJ2-3; D may be TRBD2 (5 bases). This CDR3 has 15 amino acids. Germline CDR1 reads SGHTA; CDR2 reads FQGTGA. The V end was cut by 5 bases, the J end by 6 bases, with 18 bases between. The full variable domain, rest sourced from reference TRBV7-3 and TRBJ2-3, is GAGVSQTPSNKVTEKGKYVELRCDPISGHTALYWYRQSLGQGPEFLIYFQGTGAADDSGLPNDRFFAVRPEGSVSTLKIQRTERGDSAVYLCASSVRPNSADTQYFGPGTRLTVL.

The rearrangement uses TRBV7-9 and TRBJ1-2; no reliable D call. The CDR3 has 13 residues. The germline V gene has CDR1 SEHNR and CDR2 FQNEAQ (reference sequence). V was trimmed by 0 bases and J by 6 bases, leaving 8 bases between them. As DNA, the CDR3 is TGTGCCAGCAGCTTAGCTAGTAGGAATGGCTACACCTTC. Amino acid sequence: CASSLASRNGYTF.

The chain carries TRBV20-1 and TRBJ2-5, with D tentatively TRBD2 (6 bases). The length of the CDR3 is 11 residues. Germline CDR1 reads DFQATT; CDR2 reads SNEGSKA (reference sequence). The V end lost 8 bases, the J end lost 4 bases, and 11 bases lay between the germline ends. This chain's CDR3 is CSPRGVETQYF. As DNA, the CDR3 is TGCAGTCCTCGCGGGGTAGAGACCCAGTACTTC.

The CDR3 here is CASSASVGQNQPQHF. CDR3 in DNA: TGTGCCAGCAGCGCCTCCGTCGGCCAGAATCAGCCCCAGCATTTT. V usage is TRBV9 and J usage is TRBJ1-5; no clear D gene. The ends were cut back, 3 bases at V and 4 bases at J, with 14 bases in the middle. The V gene's germline CDR1 is SGDLS and CDR2 YYNGEE. This CDR3 spans 15 amino acids.

The gene calls are TRBV7-3 and TRBJ1-6, with 9 bases lining up with TRBD1. The CDR3 has 14 residues. V shed 5 bases, J shed 7 bases, and the junction held 3 bases outside the gene matches. The germline V gene has CDR1 SGHTA and CDR2 FQGTGA. The CDR3 protein is CASSRGQGNSPLHF. CDR3 coding DNA: TGTGCCAGCAGCCGAGGACAGGGGAATTCACCCCTCCACTTT.

Only one count was recorded for this clone. CDR3 coding DNA: TGTGCCAGCAGTGATTCAAGGAGGGGGACCTCTCAGCCCCAGCATTTT. This translates into CASSDSRRGTSQPQHF. The chain recombines TRBV25-1 with TRBJ1-5; possibly TRBD1 for D (6 bases). Germline values: CDR1 MGHDK, CDR2 SYGVNS. The CDR3 sequence is 16 residues long. V lost 3 bases and J lost 6, with 18 bases in between.

This chain connects TRBV18 to TRBJ2-7; D unclear. The V gene's germline CDR1 is KGHSH and CDR2 LQKENI. V lost 2 bases and J lost 10, with 15 bases in between. This CDR3 contains 13 residues. DNA for the CDR3: TGTGCCAGCTCACCAGGCGGCGATATTGATCAGTACGTC. Amino acid sequence: CASSPGGDIDQYV.

The CDR3 is CASSSSSGANVLTF. The CDR3 DNA sequence: TGTGCCAGCAGCTCCTCCTCTGGGGCCAACGTCCTGACTTTC. This chain connects TRBV7-2 to TRBJ2-6; D not certain. V gave up 4 bases and J gave up 0 bases, with 4 bases separating them. The CDR3 is 14 amino acids. Looked up from germline, CDR1 is SGHTA and CDR2 is FQGNSA.